One sample yielded the 24 T cell receptor beta chains listed below, sequenced in a study of cytomegalovirus exposure and HLA in healthy donors. Use of 60 Vbeta and 13 Jbeta primers characterized the PCR. Here immunoSEQ multiplex PCR was the method, and the copy in TCRdb shows in-frame clones only, minus some. The sample consists of under 85,000 clones, around three quarters of them appearing once. The sample was PBMCs. These receptors were obtained from a woman aged 25 to 39 in good health and CMV-seronegative.

The CDR3 here is CASSLDTNTGELFF. The CDR3 DNA follows: TGTGCCAGCAGCTTGGACACGAACACCGGGGAGCTGTTTTTT. V gene TRBV7-9 combines with J gene TRBJ2-2; D perhaps matches TRBD1 (5 bases). Deletions cut 3 bases from V and 0 bases from J, with 5 bases between. Germline V lookup: CDR1 SEHNR, CDR2 FQNEAQ (reference sequence). This CDR3 contains 14 residues.

V gene TRBV6-5 combines with J gene TRBJ2-7; a possible D gene is TRBD1 (6 bases). The CDR3 consists of 14 residues. V dropped 6 bases and J dropped 3 bases, with 15 bases sitting between them. The V gene's germline CDR1 is MNHEY and CDR2 SVGAGI. The CDR3 here is CASSTSDRNYEQYF. In nucleotides, the CDR3 is TGTGCCAGCAGCACGTCGGACAGAAACTACGAGCAGTACTTC.

This chain uses TRBV30 with TRBJ2-5; weak D call: TRBD2 (6 bases). The CDR3 loop spans 12 amino acids. The V end lost 5 bases, the J end lost 4 bases, and 11 bases lay between the germline ends. CDR1 is GTSNPN, CDR2 SVGIG, per germline (reference sequence). Here the CDR3 reads CAWGGTVETQYF. CDR3 nucleotides: TGTGCCTGGGGTGGGACTGTAGAGACCCAGTACTTC. Looking up the rest from reference TRBV30 and TRBJ2-5 gives the full variable domain: SQTIHQWPATLVQPVGSPLSLECTVEGTSNPNLYWYRQAAGRGLQLLFYSVGIGQISSEVPQNLSASRPQDRQFILSSKKLLLSDSGFYLCAWGGTVETQYFGPGTRLLVL.

The CDR3 sequence is CASSSGGRSEAFF. DNA for the CDR3: TGTGCCAGCAGCTCAGGGGGCAGGAGTGAAGCTTTCTTT. The chain has TRBV7-9 and TRBJ1-1; 8 bases agree with TRBD1. The CDR3 is made up of 13 amino acids. CDR1 is SEHNR and CDR2 is FQNEAQ in the germline V gene (reference sequence). The V and J ends lost 4 bases and 7 bases, in that order; junction bases with no gene match: 5. Full variable domain (outside the CDR3, taken from reference TRBV7-9 and TRBJ1-1): DTGVSQNPRHKITKRGQNVTFRCDPISEHNRLYWYRQTLGQGPEFLTYFQNEAQLEKSRLLSDRFSAERPKGSFSTLEIQRTEQGDSAMYLCASSSGGRSEAFFGQGTRLTVV.

This chain uses TRBV7-6 with TRBJ2-7; perhaps TRBD1 as D (5 bases). Germline values: CDR1 SGHVS, CDR2 FNYEAQ. The CDR3 has 16 residues. The V end was cut by 1 base, the J end by 0 bases, with 13 bases between. CDR3 sequence: CASSLGSAGSSYEQYF. In DNA, the CDR3 is TGTGCCAGCAGCTTAGGTTCGGCAGGGTCCTCCTACGAGCAGTACTTC. Variable domain in full (rest from reference TRBV7-6 and TRBJ2-7): GAGVSQSPRYKVTKRGQDVALRCDPISGHVSLYWYRQALGQGPEFLTYFNYEAQQDKSGLPNDRFSAERPEGSISTLTIQRTEQRDSAMYRCASSLGSAGSSYEQYFGPGTRLTVT.

This rearrangement joins TRBV4-1 to TRBJ1-3; tentative D call: TRBD1 (6 bases). The germline V gene encodes CDR1 MGHRA and CDR2 YSYEKL. The length of the CDR3 is 19 residues. V was trimmed by 0 bases and J by 0 bases, leaving 18 bases between them. Written as DNA, the CDR3 is TGCGCCAGCAGCCAAGAGGGGATCGGGGGGCCAAGCTCTGGAAACACCATATATTTT. This codes for CASSQEGIGGPSSGNTIYF.

The gene calls are TRBV6-5 and TRBJ2-7; 8 nucleotides match TRBD1. CDR1 is MNHEY, CDR2 SVGAGI, per germline. V gave up 10 bases and J gave up 4 bases; unmatched junction bases: 6. The CDR3 runs 12 residues. This CDR3 reads CAIGQGGYEQYF. CDR3 DNA: TGTGCCATTGGACAGGGTGGGTACGAGCAGTACTTC.

The genes are TRBV9 and TRBJ2-7, with no clear D. The V and J ends lost 0 bases and 2 bases respectively, with 12 bases between them. CDR1 SGDLS and CDR2 YYNGEE come from the germline V gene. The CDR3 covers 15 residues. The CDR3 coding sequence is TGTGCCAGCAGCGTAGACCCCAAGGCGGCCTACGAGCAGTACTTC. It translates to CASSVDPKAAYEQYF.

This chain connects TRBV5-1 to TRBJ2-1; 12 positions agree with TRBD2. The CDR3 runs to 16 residues. Germline lookup yields CDR1 SGHRS and CDR2 YFSETQ. V shed 4 bases, J shed 11 bases, and the junction held 13 bases outside the gene matches. DNA for the CDR3: TGCGCCAGCAGCCTTACATCCGGGACTAGCGGGCCCCAGCAGTTCTTC. This gives the protein CASSLTSGTSGPQQFF.

The rearrangement joins TRBV27 to TRBJ2-7; 9 bases agree with TRBD2. Germline V gives CDR1 MNHEY, CDR2 SMNVEV (reference sequence). The CDR3 loop spans 14 amino acids. Trimming cost V 4 bases and J 4 bases; bases outside gene matches: 5. The CDR3, as DNA: TGTGCCAGCAGTTCGAAGACTAGCGGTTACGAGCAGTACTTC. Its protein product is CASSSKTSGYEQYF.

This sequence joins TRBV30 and TRBJ1-3; TRBD1 matches 10 bases. Trimming removed 1 base from V and 4 bases from J; junction bases left unmatched: 4. This CDR3 is 15 amino acids long. CDR1 and CDR2 from the germline V gene are GTSNPN and SVGIG (reference sequence). This chain's CDR3 is CAWSAGQGRGNTIYF. DNA for the CDR3: TGTGCCTGGAGTGCGGGACAGGGGAGGGGAAACACCATATATTTT.

The rearrangement uses TRBV19 and TRBJ1-1; D perhaps matches TRBD1 (6 bases). CDR3 length: 12 amino acids. Germline V CDR1 and CDR2: LNHDA, SQIVND (reference sequence). Deletions cut 6 bases from V and 7 bases from J, with 12 bases between. CDR3 sequence: CASRSGVGEAFF. In nucleotides, the CDR3 is TGTGCCAGTAGGTCAGGGGTGGGTGAAGCTTTCTTT.

Only one count was recorded for this clone. The V and J genes are TRBV15 and TRBJ2-3; D might be TRBD2 (6 bases). The CDR3 contains 14 residues. V was cut by 3 bases and J by 1 base, with 8 bases left in between. Germline V lookup: CDR1 LNHNV, CDR2 YYDKDF (reference sequence). CDR3: CATSRASGTDTQYF. The CDR3 coding sequence is TGTGCCACCAGCAGGGCTAGCGGCACAGATACGCAGTATTTT.

The chain carries TRBV7-4 and TRBJ1-1; perhaps TRBD1 as D (6 bases). V lost 0 bases and J 4 bases, leaving 9 bases between the germline ends. Germline V gene lookup returns CDR1 SGHVT and CDR2 SQSDAQ. The CDR3 spans 14 residues. CDR3 in amino acids: CASSLAGGATEAFF. The DNA for the CDR3 is TGTGCCAGCAGCTTAGCTGGGGGGGCCACTGAAGCTTTCTTT.

This clone has more than one count but fewer than ten. This chain uses TRBV9 with TRBJ1-1; D might be TRBD1 (6 bases). Per germline, CDR1 SGDLS and CDR2 YYNGEE. Trimming shortened V by 0 bases and J by 5 bases, and 11 bases separated the two germline ends. The CDR3 runs 14 residues. CDR3 residues: CASSVAIQGTEAFF. The CDR3 DNA sequence: TGTGCCAGCAGCGTAGCTATTCAGGGGACTGAAGCTTTCTTT. Supplemented by reference TRBV9 and TRBJ1-1, the full variable domain reads DSGVTQTPKHLITATGQRVTLRCSPRSGDLSVYWYQQSLDQGLQFLIQYYNGEERAKGNILERFSAQQFPDLHSELNLSSLELGDSALYFCASSVAIQGTEAFFGQGTRLTVV.

This rearrangement joins TRBV9 to TRBJ1-3; a weak D match, TRBD1 (6 bases). Looked up from germline, CDR1 is SGDLS and CDR2 is YYNGEE. This CDR3 region has 14 residues. Deletions cut 0 bases from V and 2 bases from J, with 6 bases between. The CDR3 DNA sequence: TGTGCCAGCAGCGTAGACAGGGCTGGAAACACCATATATTTT. Residues: CASSVDRAGNTIYF.

The V gene is TRBV18, the J gene TRBJ2-5, with 9 bases matching TRBD1. From germline, CDR1 is KGHSH and CDR2 LQKENI. The CDR3 is 14 amino acids. Germline trimming cut 5 bases from V and 4 bases from J; bases unmatched to any gene: 5. CDR3 DNA sequence: TGTGCCAGCTCAGAGGACAGGGGAGGAGAGACCCAGTACTTC. Protein: CASSEDRGGETQYF.

V gene TRBV18 combines with J gene TRBJ2-5; weak D call: TRBD2 (5 bases). Trimming stripped 4 bases from V and 5 bases from J, with 17 bases between. This CDR3 spans 15 amino acids. Germline CDR1 is KGHSH and CDR2 is LQKENI. CDR3 DNA sequence: TGTGCCAGCTCACAGGGATTTTTAACGGGGGAGACCCAGTACTTC. It translates to CASSQGFLTGETQYF. Combining the CDR3 with reference TRBV18 and TRBJ2-5 gives the whole variable domain NAGVMQNPRHLVRRRGQEARLRCSPMKGHSHVYWYRQLPEEGLKFMVYLQKENIIDESGMPKERFSAEFPKEGPSILRIQQVVRGDSAAYFCASSQGFLTGETQYFGPGTRLLVL.

This clone came up once. The rearrangement joins TRBV27 to TRBJ2-1; 14 bases map to TRBD2. Germline V CDR1 and CDR2: MNHEY, SMNVEV (reference sequence). The CDR3 sequence is 15 residues long. Losses at the gene ends were 4 bases for V and 10 bases for J; bases not matched to a gene: 6. The CDR3 sequence is CASSYGTSGGREQFF. For the CDR3, the DNA is TGTGCCAGCAGTTACGGGACTAGCGGGGGAAGGGAGCAGTTCTTC.

This clone was observed a handful of times. The chain uses TRBV19 and TRBJ2-5; D possibly corresponds to TRBD2 (6 bases). V lost 5 bases to trimming and J lost 5 bases, with 9 bases between them. CDR1 and CDR2 (germline): LNHDA, SQIVND (reference sequence). The CDR3 sequence is 12 residues long. The CDR3 bases are TGTGCCAGTAGTCGGGACTCGGAGACCCAGTACTTC. Protein sequence: CASSRDSETQYF.

The V and J genes are TRBV7-9 and TRBJ1-2; a weak D match, TRBD1 (5 bases). The germline gives CDR1 SEHNR, CDR2 FQNEAQ (reference sequence). V dropped 5 bases and J dropped 4 bases, with 11 bases sitting between them. The CDR3 has 13 residues. This chain's CDR3 is CASSQAGPYGYTF. The DNA of the CDR3 is TGTGCCAGCAGCCAGGCGGGGCCCTATGGCTACACCTTC.

The chain is built from TRBV7-9 and TRBJ2-7; 8 bases fit TRBD1. After removal of 5 bases from V and 2 bases from J, the junction contained 8 bases not matched to a gene. The CDR3 loop spans 15 amino acids. CDR1 and CDR2 from the germline V gene are SEHNR and FQNEAQ (reference sequence). In nucleotides, the CDR3 is TGTGCCAGCAGCCGGACGACAGGGGAACCCTACGAGCAGTACTTC. Translation: CASSRTTGEPYEQYF.

This sequence joins TRBV7-9 and TRBJ2-3, with 9 bases aligning to TRBD2. CDR3 length: 16 amino acids. V lost 5 bases, J lost 3 bases, and 9 bases stayed unmatched. CDR1 is SEHNR, CDR2 FQNEAQ, per germline (reference sequence). This chain's CDR3 is CASSHIGTSRTDTQYF. CDR3 coding DNA: TGTGCCAGCAGCCATATAGGGACTAGCAGGACAGATACGCAGTATTTT.

This clone was detected only once. The chain joins TRBV7-6 to TRBJ2-5; weak D call: TRBD2 (7 bases). Trimming removed 3 bases at V and 2 bases at J, with 13 bases between. From germline, CDR1 is SGHVS and CDR2 FNYEAQ. The CDR3 is 15 residues long. The CDR3 region has the DNA TGTGCCAGCAGCTTTGGCGGGGGCCCGCAAGAGACCCAGTACTTC. As protein: CASSFGGGPQETQYF.